Listed here are 10 T cell receptor beta chains from one sample, sequenced in a study of blood T cell repertoires in COVID-19. Assay used: immunoSEQ multiplex PCR; TCRdb lists only in-frame clones, some missing. The repertoire holds about 190,000 clones, with roughly 80% as singletons. Specimen: PBMCs or T cells enriched from blood (not recorded which). These receptor sequences come from a woman aged 25 to 39 who had recovered from COVID-19.

V is TRBV27 and J is TRBJ1-5; 8 nucleotides align to TRBD1. From germline, CDR1 is MNHEY and CDR2 SMNVEV (reference sequence). This CDR3 comprises 13 residues. V gave up 3 bases and J gave up 7 bases; unmatched junction bases: 2. In nucleotides, the CDR3 is TGTGCCAGCAGTTTCGGACAGGGACAGCCCCAGCATTTT. This gives the protein CASSFGQGQPQHF.

The chain joins TRBV11-2 to TRBJ1-2; 8 bases match TRBD1. The CDR3 sequence is 12 residues long. V was clipped by 5 bases and J by 6 bases; unmatched bases: 2. Germline V gene lookup returns CDR1 SGHAT and CDR2 FQNNGV. CDR3 sequence: CASSPGQDGYTF. As DNA, the CDR3 is TGTGCCAGCAGCCCGGGACAGGATGGCTACACCTTC. The variable domain in full, with the rest retrieved from reference TRBV11-2 and TRBJ1-2, is EAGVAQSPRYKIIEKRQSVAFWCNPISGHATLYWYQQILGQGPKLLIQFQNNGVVDDSQLPKDRFSAERLKGVDSTLKIQPAKLEDSAVYLCASSPGQDGYTFGSGTRLTVV.

This sequence joins TRBV27 and TRBJ2-2; D gene ambiguous. Trimming removed 6 bases from V and 1 base from J, with 9 bases in between. Germline assignment: CDR1 MNHEY and CDR2 SMNVEV (reference sequence). The CDR3 runs to 14 residues. This CDR3 reads CASSPTQNTGELFF. CDR3 in DNA: TGTGCCAGCAGCCCCACACAGAACACCGGGGAGCTGTTTTTT.

The V call is TRBV6-6, the J call TRBJ1-4, with D maybe TRBD1 (6 bases). Germline-derived CDR1 and CDR2 are MNHNY and SVGAGI (reference sequence). V lost 4 bases, J lost 8 bases, and 14 bases lay in between. CDR3 length equals 14 residues. The CDR3 spells CASSLISGEEKLFF. The CDR3 DNA follows: TGTGCCAGCAGTTTAATTTCAGGGGAAGAAAAACTGTTTTTT.

J is TRBJ1-4 and V is TRBV5-1; D is unclear. The CDR3 has 16 amino acids. V lost 1 base and J lost 8, with 18 bases in between. Germline V lookup: CDR1 SGHRS, CDR2 YFSETQ. This CDR3 is CASSLNPREVAEKLFF. The CDR3 DNA reads TGCGCCAGCAGCTTGAACCCCCGGGAGGTAGCCGAAAAACTGTTTTTT. Together with reference TRBV5-1 and TRBJ1-4, the CDR3 gives the full variable domain: KAGVTQTPRYLIKTRGQQVTLSCSPISGHRSVSWYQQTPGQGLQFLFEYFSETQRNKGNFPGRFSGRQFSNSRSEMNVSTLELGDSALYLCASSLNPREVAEKLFFGSGTQLSVL.

The gene calls are TRBV27 and TRBJ2-1, with TRBD2 identical over 7 bases. Germline V gene lookup returns CDR1 MNHEY and CDR2 SMNVEV (reference sequence). The CDR3 has 17 amino acids. Trimming cost V 3 bases and J 3 bases; bases outside gene matches: 11. The CDR3 DNA follows: TGTGCCAGCAGTTTCCTTAAGAGCGGGACCTTCTACAATGAGCAGTTCTTC. Translated: CASSFLKSGTFYNEQFF.

This clone was picked up a small number of times. The rearrangement uses TRBV24-1 and TRBJ1-2, with D possibly TRBD1 on 5 matching bases. Germline CDR1 reads KGHDR; CDR2 reads SFDVKD. V lost 0 bases and J 2 bases, leaving 6 bases between the germline ends. The CDR3 extends over 14 amino acids. CDR3 region: CATSDLPGNYGYTF. CDR3 nucleotide sequence: TGTGCCACCAGTGATTTGCCAGGGAACTATGGCTACACCTTC.

The chain recombines TRBV28 with TRBJ1-5; D is uncertain. The CDR3 is 13 residues long. V dropped 11 bases and J dropped 2 bases, with 13 bases sitting between them. In germline, CDR1 is MDHEN, CDR2 SYDVKM. The chain's CDR3 is CAGGPPGNQPQHF. The DNA of the CDR3 is TGTGCCGGTGGGCCACCGGGCAATCAGCCCCAGCATTTT.

This chain joins TRBV30 and TRBJ2-2; D call uncertain. The CDR3 loop spans 15 amino acids. The V end lost 2 bases, the J end lost 2 bases, and 12 bases lay between the germline ends. Germline values: CDR1 GTSNPN, CDR2 SVGIG (reference sequence). Here the CDR3 DNA reads TGTGCCTGGAGTAGGTACAGCCTTAACACCGGGGAGCTGTTTTTT. This sequence encodes CAWSRYSLNTGELFF. Supplemented by reference TRBV30 and TRBJ2-2, the full variable domain reads SQTIHQWPATLVQPVGSPLSLECTVEGTSNPNLYWYRQAAGRGLQLLFYSVGIGQISSEVPQNLSASRPQDRQFILSSKKLLLSDSGFYLCAWSRYSLNTGELFFGEGSRLTVL.

This clone was found a few times. The chain joins TRBV10-3 to TRBJ2-3; TRBD2 is a possible D gene (5 bases). CDR3 length equals 12 residues. The V gene lost 4 bases and the J gene lost 8 bases, with 10 bases spanning the gap. Germline lookup yields CDR1 ENHRY and CDR2 SYGVKD. DNA for the CDR3: TGTGCCATCAGTGTAGGCGAGGGTACGCAGTATTTT. It is translated as CAISVGEGTQYF.